This T cell receptor (beta chain) was sequenced in a study of shared clonotypes between healthy human individuals. The protocol was immunoSEQ multiplex PCR, while the TCRdb copy is restricted to in-frame clones and leaves out a portion. The sample has approximately 2,300,000 clones, about 90% seen once. The TCR sequence derives from a man between 18 and 29 years old in good health. Some clones in this sample may be carry-over from other donors' samples. The sequencing input was naive CD4+ T cells from PBMCs. Subset: CD45RA+ positively selected.

The CDR3 loop reads CASSLTGGRAPDTQYF. The CDR3 coding sequence is TGTGCCAGCAGCTTAACCGGCGGGAGGGCCCCAGATACGCAGTATTTT. This chain joins TRBV7-3 and TRBJ2-3, with 9 positions matching TRBD2. The CDR3 covers 16 residues. Germline V gene data show CDR1 as SGHTA and CDR2 as FQGTGA. After removal of 0 bases from V and 4 bases from J, the junction contained 5 bases not matched to a gene.